This entry concerns a single T cell receptor beta chain. This sample is drawn from a study of blood T cell repertoires in COVID-19. Study in general: Spain, Italy and the United States supplied samples that represented acute and convalescent COVID-19. The analysed material was cDNA or gDNA that came from T cells, B-cell-depleted T cells, or PBMCs.

The CDR3 runs to 12 residues. V trimming: 7 bases; J trimming: 5 bases; junction bases outside the gene matches: 4. Per germline, CDR1 SQVTM and CDR2 ANQGSEA. Self-reported history from a screening survey and questionnaire set each donor's cohort. Original processing notes: Amplifying reference gene primers gave estimates of nucleated cell counts. Generated by immunoSEQ multiplex PCR, the TCRdb table keeps only in-frame clones and is missing some. Clone size and the V and J calls come from that table; the DNA yielded D and trimming. The table records some 250,000 clones, 85% to 90% of them present only once.

The rearrangement links TRBV29-1 to TRBJ2-7; 11 nucleotides agree with TRBD2. The clonotype comes from a woman in her 30s with acute COVID-19. The sequencing sample was made of PBMCs or T cells enriched from blood (not recorded which). The CDR3 DNA follows: TGCAGCGGTAGCGGGGGGGCGGACGAGCAGTACTTC. Translating gives CSGSGGADEQYF.